A single sample is the source of the 11 T cell receptor beta chains below, sequenced in a study of control samples from healthy donors and cancer patients. Clones were read by immunoSEQ multiplex PCR, and TCRdb kept only the in-frame ones, dropping some. The sample carries 150,000 or so clones, 70% to 90% recorded once. The specimen sequenced was blood. The receptors shown here come from a man between 25 and 39 years old in good health.

The DNA for the CDR3 is TGTGCCAGCAGCTTGCGCGGGGGGACTTACAATGAGCAGTTCTTC. Its translation: CASSLRGGTYNEQFF. V gene TRBV11-3 combines with J gene TRBJ2-1, with TRBD2 identical over 8 bases. Trimming removed 3 bases from V and 4 bases from J; junction bases left unmatched: 5. Germline CDR1 is SGHNT and CDR2 is YENEEA. This CDR3 is built from 15 residues.

This chain joins TRBV5-1 and TRBJ2-3; TRBD2 aligns across 10 bases. This CDR3 comprises 17 residues. Germline lookup yields CDR1 SGHRS and CDR2 YFSETQ. Unmatched junction bases numbered 12, after V lost 3 bases and J lost 5 bases. The CDR3 is CASSSLPSGRGEDTQYF. The DNA of the CDR3 is TGCGCCAGCAGCTCCCTCCCTAGCGGGAGAGGGGAAGATACGCAGTATTTT.

The J gene is TRBJ1-5, the V gene TRBV7-8, with 9 bases aligning to TRBD1. The V gene's germline CDR1 is SGHVS and CDR2 FQNEAQ. V lost 5 bases to trimming and J lost 4 bases; unmatched junction nucleotides: 12. This CDR3 has 17 residues. The DNA for the CDR3 is TGTGCCAGCAGCACTCCATCGGACAGGGGAGCGAATCAGCCCCAGCATTTT. The encoded protein is CASSTPSDRGANQPQHF.

The chain is built from TRBV6-5 and TRBJ2-5; 7 bases agree with TRBD1. The CDR3 consists of 15 residues. CDR1 is MNHEY and CDR2 is SVGAGI in the germline V gene. V lost 4 bases, J lost 4 bases, and 9 bases stayed unmatched. The chain's CDR3 is CASSSRDSGRETQYF. The DNA for the CDR3 is TGTGCCAGCAGTTCTCGGGACAGCGGCCGAGAGACCCAGTACTTC.

The chain joins TRBV28 to TRBJ1-1; D is unresolved. The CDR3 sequence is 14 residues long. V lost 3 bases, J lost 4 bases, and 12 bases lay in between. The germline gives CDR1 MDHEN, CDR2 SYDVKM. Written as DNA, the CDR3 is TGTGCCAGCAGTTTGCACGGGTTAGGCACTGAAGCTTTCTTT. Protein: CASSLHGLGTEAFF.

The chain links TRBV15 to TRBJ1-5; no clear D. V lost 1 base and J 7 bases, leaving 11 bases between the germline ends. The CDR3 covers 14 residues. Germline V gene data show CDR1 as LNHNV and CDR2 as YYDKDF (reference sequence). The CDR3 is CATSRASGFQPQHF. In nucleotides, the CDR3 is TGTGCCACCAGCAGAGCATCAGGATTCCAGCCCCAGCATTTT.

The CDR3 nucleotides are TGTGCCAGTTCCCGATCCGGGACTAGCGGGAGCACATCCTACGAGCAGTACTTC. Its translation: CASSRSGTSGSTSYEQYF. The chain has TRBV27 and TRBJ2-7, with 14 bases identical to TRBD2. J lost 1 base, V lost 9 bases, and 14 bases had no gene match. The germline V gene has CDR1 MNHEY and CDR2 SMNVEV (reference sequence). This CDR3 comprises 18 residues.

This clone is medium-sized in the sample. The chain recombines TRBV4-1 with TRBJ1-5; a possible D gene is TRBD1 (5 bases). Per germline, CDR1 MGHRA and CDR2 YSYEKL. Trimming took 1 base from V and 5 from J, leaving 9 bases between them. The CDR3 is 14 amino acids. In nucleotides, the CDR3 is TGCGCCAGCAGCCAAGTCTCAGGGTATCAGCCCCAGCATTTT. Its protein product is CASSQVSGYQPQHF.

The V gene is TRBV15, the J gene TRBJ1-2; no clear D gene. Germline values: CDR1 LNHNV, CDR2 YYDKDF (reference sequence). Trimming pared 0 bases from V and 4 bases from J, leaving 9 bases between. This CDR3 is built from 14 residues. CDR3 sequence (DNA): TGTGCCACCAGCAGAGATCTCGGCAGCTATGGCTACACCTTC. This codes for CATSRDLGSYGYTF.

The chain has TRBV6-5 and TRBJ2-7, with a weak D call TRBD1 (6 bases). CDR3 length: 14 residues. Trimming cost V 11 bases and J 3 bases, with 20 bases left between them. CDR1 MNHEY and CDR2 SVGAGI come from the germline V gene. DNA of the CDR3: TGTGCCTCCTGCCCAAGGGGGATCCACTACGAGCAGTACTTC. Translation gives CASCPRGIHYEQYF.

This clone was found once. The genes are TRBV6-2 or TRBV6-3 and TRBJ1-2; TRBD1 is a possible D gene (5 bases). Looked up from germline, CDR1 is MNHEY and CDR2 is SVGEGT. V dropped 5 bases and J dropped 4 bases, with 17 bases sitting between them. This CDR3 is built from 15 residues. The CDR3 reads CASSLTAPISYGYTF. The CDR3 nucleotides are TGTGCCAGCAGTCTGACAGCTCCTATTTCCTATGGCTACACCTTC.